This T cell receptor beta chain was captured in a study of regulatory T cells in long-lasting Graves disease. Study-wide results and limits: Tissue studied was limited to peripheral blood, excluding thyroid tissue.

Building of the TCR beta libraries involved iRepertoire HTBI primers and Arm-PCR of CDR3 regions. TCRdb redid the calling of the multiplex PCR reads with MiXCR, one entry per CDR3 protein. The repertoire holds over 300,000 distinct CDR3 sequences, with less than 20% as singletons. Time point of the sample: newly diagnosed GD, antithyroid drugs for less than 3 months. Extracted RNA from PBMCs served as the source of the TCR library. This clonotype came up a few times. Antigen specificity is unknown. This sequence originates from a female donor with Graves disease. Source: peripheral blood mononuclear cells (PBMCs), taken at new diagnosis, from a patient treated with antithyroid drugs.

Here the CDR3 DNA reads TGCAGTGCTAGAGAGGCAGAGGGGCGGTACGGGACCCAGTACTTC. Protein: CSAREAEGRYGTQYF. The rearrangement uses TRBV20-1 and TRBJ2-5; D tentatively reads TRBD1 or TRBD2 (5 bases each). Trimming cost V 0 bases and J 7 bases, with 18 bases left between them. The CDR3 covers 15 residues. Germline CDR1 is DFQATT and CDR2 is SNEGSKA (reference sequence).